The 18 T cell receptor beta chains listed next were all sequenced from one sample in a study of T cells in Graves' hyperthyroidism and ophthalmopathy. Researchers amplified the TCR beta CDR3 regions from RNA transcripts. HTBI primers drove first-round RT-PCR of the TCR CDR3. From the multiplex PCR reads, TCRdb called clonotypes with MiXCR, one entry per CDR3 protein. There are approximately 620,000 distinct CDR3 sequences in the sample; more than 11% occur only once, and less than 6% lies in the top ten. The source material was blood. The receptors originated from a woman under 40 with Graves' hyperthyroidism that later progressed to Graves' ophthalmopathy.

By frequency in the sample, this clonotype is medium-sized. The chain uses TRBV2 and TRBJ1-1; D perhaps matches TRBD1 (5 bases). CDR1 and CDR2 from the germline V gene are SNHLY and FYNNEI. V gave up 11 bases and J gave up 3 bases, with 16 bases separating them. This CDR3 is 13 amino acids long. This chain's CDR3 is CAGQGVGDTEAFF. The CDR3 nucleotides are TGTGCCGGCCAAGGGGTTGGGGACACTGAAGCTTTCTTT.

V usage is TRBV19 and J usage is TRBJ2-3; D is unresolved. V was cut by 6 bases and J by 3 bases, with 16 bases left in between. This CDR3 has 15 amino acids. Germline V gene lookup returns CDR1 LNHDA and CDR2 SQIVND (reference sequence). CDR3 sequence (DNA): TGTGCCAGTAGAACAAACGAAAAACCGACAGATACGCAGTATTTT. As protein: CASRTNEKPTDTQYF.

This clonotype was found a few times. This chain joins TRBV20-1 and TRBJ2-2; D is undetermined. With 0 bases removed from V and 1 base from J, the gap between germline ends came to 6 bases. The CDR3 extends over 14 amino acids. Germline V gives CDR1 DFQATT, CDR2 SNEGSKA (reference sequence). The CDR3 DNA sequence: TGCAGTGCTAGAGATTACAAGAACACCGGGGAGCTGTTTTTT. It codes for CSARDYKNTGELFF.

The table lists this clonotype with a few counts. The chain is built from TRBV5-1 and TRBJ2-4; 13 bases match TRBD2. CDR3 size: 18 residues. The J segment lost 6 bases and the V segment lost 5 bases, leaving 14 bases of the junction unmatched. Germline CDR1 reads SGHRS; CDR2 reads YFSETQ. The CDR3 protein is CASSSSAGTSGTGNIQYF. The DNA for the CDR3 is TGCGCCAGCAGTTCCTCAGCCGGGACTAGCGGGACTGGAAACATTCAGTACTTC.

This clonotype has a count of ten or more. J is TRBJ2-7 and V is TRBV29-1; 8 bases agree with TRBD2. The CDR3 covers 13 residues. Trimming took 4 bases from V and 1 from J; bases not matched to a gene: 3. Germline CDR1 is SQVTM and CDR2 is ANQGSEA. CDR3 DNA sequence: TGCAGCGTTGCGGCGGGGGGTTCCTACGAGCAGTACTTC. It translates to CSVAAGGSYEQYF.

This clonotype was counted many times. V is TRBV12-3 or TRBV12-4 and J is TRBJ1-1; D remains ambiguous. The CDR3 is made up of 13 amino acids. V lost 10 bases and J 5 bases, leaving 17 bases between the germline ends. The CDR3, as DNA: TGTGCCACCGTTTGGGGTTTGGGGACTGAAGCTTTCTTT. Encoded protein: CATVWGLGTEAFF.

This clonotype appeared a few times. The chain carries TRBV5-1 and TRBJ2-7, with 9 positions matching TRBD1. J lost 4 bases, V lost 5 bases, and 4 bases had no gene match. Germline V gives CDR1 SGHRS, CDR2 YFSETQ. The CDR3 is 13 residues long. The CDR3 region has the DNA TGCGCCAGCAGAAAGACAGGGGGGTACGAGCAGTACTTC. This sequence encodes CASRKTGGYEQYF.

The chain couples TRBV18 to TRBJ1-2; D remains ambiguous. The CDR3 is 13 amino acids. In germline, CDR1 is KGHSH, CDR2 LQKENI. The V end was cut by 4 bases, the J end by 1 base, with 7 bases between. The CDR3 coding sequence is TGTGCCAGCTCACAAGCCGATAACTATGGCTACACCTTC. Translated: CASSQADNYGYTF.

The CDR3 nucleotides are TGTGCCAGCAGCGTAGTGCCGGGGGCTGGGAATACGCAGTATTTT. This sequence encodes CASSVVPGAGNTQYF. The chain is built from TRBV9 and TRBJ2-3; D might be TRBD1 or TRBD2, each matching 6 bases. Between the trimmed V and J ends, which lost 0 bases and 7 bases, there was a span of 15 bases. Per germline, CDR1 SGDLS and CDR2 YYNGEE. This CDR3 region has 15 residues.

As regards this clonotype: A much larger clone differs by one base, so this may be a read error. The chain links TRBV7-2 to TRBJ2-1; no definite D call. The CDR3 loop spans 16 amino acids. Per germline, CDR1 SGHTA and CDR2 FQGNSA. The CDR3 region has the DNA TGTGCCAGCAGCTTAGTAGTAGAGATCTCCTACAATGAGCAGTGCTTC. Translating gives CASSLVVEISYNEQCF.

This clonotype has at least ten counts. The chain carries TRBV14 and TRBJ2-7, with 9 nucleotides matching TRBD1. This CDR3 is 14 amino acids long. The ends lost 2 bases at V and 4 bases at J; junction bases unmatched: 3. Germline V gene lookup returns CDR1 SGHDN and CDR2 FVKESK. The CDR3: CASSQNRGPYEQYF. In nucleotides, the CDR3 is TGTGCCAGCAGCCAAAACAGGGGGCCTTACGAGCAGTACTTC.

The sample holds many counts of this clonotype. The V call is TRBV20-1, the J call TRBJ2-7; D is perhaps TRBD1 (5 bases). This CDR3 region has 12 residues. Germline assignment: CDR1 DFQATT and CDR2 SNEGSKA (reference sequence). The CDR3 DNA is TGCAGGCCCTGGCAGGGATCATACGAGCAGTACTTC. Its translation: CRPWQGSYEQYF.

This clonotype was picked up many times. The genes are TRBV12-3 or TRBV12-4 and TRBJ1-2; 7 positions match TRBD1. V gave up 8 bases and J gave up 9 bases; unmatched junction bases: 12. The CDR3 is made up of 13 amino acids. The CDR3 DNA reads TGTGCCAGCGGACGAGGACAGGTCCTGAGCTACACCTTC. Its translation: CASGRGQVLSYTF.

The sample holds a few counts of this clonotype. The rearrangement uses TRBV6-2 or TRBV6-3 and TRBJ2-1; 8 bases align to TRBD2. With 3 bases clipped from V and 8 bases from J, the junction kept 12 bases outside the gene matches. The length of the CDR3 is 16 residues. The germline CDR1 and CDR2 sequences are MNHEY and SVGEGT. The DNA of the CDR3 is TGTGCCAGCAGTTATTCTGGGAGCGGGAGTGGCGATGAGCAGTTCTTC. Its protein product is CASSYSGSGSGDEQFF.

This clonotype was recorded at least ten times. This rearrangement joins TRBV11-1 to TRBJ2-1; 9 bases line up with TRBD1. The CDR3 sequence is 15 residues long. Germline V gives CDR1 SGHAT, CDR2 FQDESV (reference sequence). With 4 bases clipped from V and 2 bases from J, the junction kept 3 bases outside the gene matches. CDR3 residues: CASSWGQGAYNEQFF. The CDR3 DNA reads as TGTGCCAGCAGCTGGGGACAGGGCGCCTACAATGAGCAGTTCTTC.

This clonotype appeared many times. The chain carries TRBV30 and TRBJ1-1; D unclear. Trimming took 3 bases from V and 0 from J, leaving 14 bases between them. Germline V gene lookup returns CDR1 GTSNPN and CDR2 SVGIG (reference sequence). The CDR3 loop spans 15 amino acids. In nucleotides, the CDR3 is TGTGCCTGGAGCGGCCCCAGGTCCATGAACACTGAAGCTTTCTTT. Translation: CAWSGPRSMNTEAFF.

The sample holds many counts of this clonotype. The J gene is TRBJ2-1, the V gene TRBV28; 8 bases are shared with TRBD1. The germline CDR1 and CDR2 sequences are MDHEN and SYDVKM. V shed 2 bases and J 9 bases; nucleotides not matched to a gene: 6. The CDR3 spans 14 residues. The CDR3 loop is CASSLRAGGGEQFF. The CDR3 bases are TGTGCCAGCAGTTTAAGGGCAGGGGGCGGTGAGCAGTTCTTC.

This clonotype was counted many times. This rearrangement joins TRBV30 to TRBJ2-5; TRBD1 matches 10 bases. The germline V gene has CDR1 GTSNPN and CDR2 SVGIG (reference sequence). V trimming: 4 bases; J trimming: 2 bases; junction bases outside the gene matches: 13. The CDR3 is 17 residues long. The CDR3, as DNA: TGTGCCTGGATGTACGGGACAGGGGAAGTTGTTCAAGAGACCCAGTACTTC. It is translated as CAWMYGTGEVVQETQYF.